This T cell receptor (beta chain) comes out of a study of blood T cell repertoires in COVID-19. The assay was immunoSEQ multiplex PCR, and TCRdb's table has in-frame clones only and misses some. Of about 210,000 clones in the sample, 87% were seen once. This TCR came from a man in his late teens or twenties with acute COVID-19. The sequenced sample was PBMCs or T cells enriched from blood (not recorded which).

CDR3 DNA sequence: TGCGCCAGCAGCGATACGCGAGCAGATACGCAGTATTTT. It encodes CASSDTRADTQYF. V and J are TRBV10-1 and TRBJ2-3; D not certain. Trimming shortened V by 6 bases and J by 4 bases, and 11 bases separated the two germline ends. The CDR3 is 13 amino acids. Germline V gene lookup returns CDR1 WNHNN and CDR2 SYGVQD (reference sequence).